Here is one T cell receptor beta chain with its context. These data come from a study of blood T cell repertoires in COVID-19. Overall study context: T cells, B-cell-depleted T cells, or PBMCs supplied cDNA or gDNA.

Enrolment of Seattle patients took place during active infection, and they were followed longitudinally. The repertoire was sequenced with immunoSEQ multiplex PCR; TCRdb's copy has only in-frame clones and lacks some. The table has 250,000 or so clones, around 90% seen once. The germline gives CDR1 SGDLS, CDR2 YYNGEE. V was cut by 3 bases and J by 5 bases, with 9 bases left in between. The CDR3 spans 13 residues. The rearrangement uses TRBV9 and TRBJ1-5; no definite D call. Sequencing used peripheral blood. The TCR comes from an older woman with COVID-19, enrolled during active disease. The CDR3 DNA reads TGTGCCAGCAGCGCGGGGAGAGATCAGCCCCAGCATTTT. Residues: CASSAGRDQPQHF.